These 9 T cell receptor beta chains were all obtained from the same sample, sequenced in a study of blood T cell repertoires in COVID-19. TCRdb's table, derived via immunoSEQ multiplex PCR, lists solely in-frame clones and lacks some. The sample lists under 80,000 clones; approximately 80% were seen once. Sequencing was performed on peripheral blood. The source is a man in his forties or fifties with acute or convalescent COVID-19.

The DNA of the CDR3 is TGTGCCATCAGAACTACGCGCACAGATACGCAGTATTTT. It translates to CAIRTTRTDTQYF. The chain links TRBV10-3 to TRBJ2-3; D ambiguous. This CDR3 contains 13 residues. Germline V gene sequence: CDR1 ENHRY, CDR2 SYGVKD. The V end lost 6 bases, the J end lost 1 base, and 8 bases lay between the germline ends.

The genes are TRBV15 and TRBJ1-6, with D perhaps TRBD1 (5 bases). With 0 bases removed from V and 13 bases from J, the gap between germline ends came to 22 bases. The germline V gene encodes CDR1 LNHNV and CDR2 YYDKDF (reference sequence). This CDR3 is 17 amino acids long. CDR3 sequence: CATSRDLGVTGNFPLHF. The CDR3 bases are TGTGCCACCAGCAGAGATCTAGGAGTTACAGGCAATTTCCCCCTCCACTTT.

This rearrangement joins TRBV28 to TRBJ2-7, with a tentative D call TRBD1 (6 bases). The CDR3 extends over 12 amino acids. Germline assignment: CDR1 MDHEN and CDR2 SYDVKM. The germline V and J ends were trimmed by 6 bases and 2 bases, with 8 bases remaining between them. In DNA form, the CDR3 reads TGTGCCAGCAGCAAGGGGGCCTACGAGCAGTACTTC. Translated, it gives CASSKGAYEQYF. Drawing the rest from reference TRBV28 and TRBJ2-7, the complete variable domain is DVKVTQSSRYLVKRTGEKVFLECVQDMDHENMFWYRQDPGLGLRLIYFSYDVKMKEKGDIPEGYSVSREKKERFSLILESASTNQTSMYLCASSKGAYEQYFGPGTRLTVT.

This clone appeared a single time. The chain recombines TRBV28 with TRBJ1-2; the D gene is possibly TRBD1 (5 bases). This CDR3 contains 17 residues. The V end lost 3 bases, the J end lost 2 bases, and 19 bases lay between the germline ends. Germline-derived CDR1 and CDR2 are MDHEN and SYDVKM. Written as DNA, the CDR3 is TGTGCCAGCAGTTTCACATCCCCCGGGACTCTAAACTATGGCTACACCTTC. Translated, it gives CASSFTSPGTLNYGYTF.

This clone was counted only a few times. The V gene is TRBV28, the J gene TRBJ1-2; D possibly corresponds to TRBD1 (6 bases). The CDR3 is 13 amino acids. Germline CDR1 MDHEN, CDR2 SYDVKM. Trimming removed 8 bases from V and 4 bases from J, with 14 bases in between. CDR3 DNA sequence: TGTGCCAGCTGGCAGACAGGAAGCTATGGCTACACCTTC. Its protein is CASWQTGSYGYTF.

This clone was recorded only once. The chain carries TRBV5-5 and TRBJ1-1, with D unclear. There are 14 residues in the CDR3. Germline V gene lookup returns CDR1 SGHKS and CDR2 YYEKEE (reference sequence). The V end lost 0 bases, the J end lost 0 bases, and 6 bases lay between the germline ends. The CDR3 DNA reads as TGTGCCAGCAGCTTGGGGCAGGTGAACACTGAAGCTTTCTTT. Translated, it gives CASSLGQVNTEAFF. Supplemented by reference TRBV5-5 and TRBJ1-1, the full variable domain reads DAGVTQSPTHLIKTRGQQVTLRCSPISGHKSVSWYQQVLGQGPQFIFQYYEKEERGRGNFPDRFSARQFPNYSSELNVNALLLGDSALYLCASSLGQVNTEAFFGQGTRLTVV.

This clone appeared a few times. The rearrangement uses TRBV19 and TRBJ2-2; D remains ambiguous. Germline V gene sequence: CDR1 LNHDA, CDR2 SQIVND (reference sequence). The CDR3 contains 13 residues. V was trimmed by 4 bases and J by 6 bases, leaving 9 bases between them. The CDR3 sequence is CASSSHGSGELFF. Written as DNA, the CDR3 is TGTGCCAGTAGTAGCCACGGTTCCGGGGAGCTGTTTTTT.

Here the CDR3 reads CASSPGQGDTEAFF. The CDR3 DNA reads TGTGCCAGCAGCCCCGGCCAGGGGGACACTGAAGCTTTCTTT. The rearrangement links TRBV6-5 to TRBJ1-1, with 7 bases fitting TRBD1. Germline trimming cut 6 bases from V and 3 bases from J; bases unmatched to any gene: 7. This CDR3 has 14 residues. Germline V gene data show CDR1 as MNHEY and CDR2 as SVGAGI.

The CDR3 is CASRKNTNTEAFF. CDR3 coding DNA: TGTGCCAGCAGAAAAAACACGAACACTGAAGCTTTCTTT. V and J are TRBV12-3 or TRBV12-4 and TRBJ1-1; D not certain. The CDR3 totals 13 residues. The V and J ends lost 6 bases and 1 base respectively, with 9 bases between them.